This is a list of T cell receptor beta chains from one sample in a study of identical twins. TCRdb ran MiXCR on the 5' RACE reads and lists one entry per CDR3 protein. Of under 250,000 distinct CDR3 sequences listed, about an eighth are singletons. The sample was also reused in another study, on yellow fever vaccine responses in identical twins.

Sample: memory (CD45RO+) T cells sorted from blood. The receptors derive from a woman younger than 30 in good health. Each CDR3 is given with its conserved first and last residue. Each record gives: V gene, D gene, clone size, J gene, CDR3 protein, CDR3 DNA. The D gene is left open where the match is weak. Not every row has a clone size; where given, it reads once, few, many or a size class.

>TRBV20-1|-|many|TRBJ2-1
CSAREVVPGTQQNEQFF
TGCAGTGCTAGAGAAGTGGTACCCGGGACCCAACAAAATGAGCAGTTCTTC
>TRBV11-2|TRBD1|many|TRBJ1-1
CASSYPLLTGGSTEAFF
TGTGCCAGCAGCTACCCGTTATTGACAGGGGGGAGCACTGAAGCTTTCTTT
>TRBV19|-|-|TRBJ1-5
CASRPGRGGDQHF
TGTGCCAGTAGGCCCGGACGAGGGGGAGACCAGCATTTT
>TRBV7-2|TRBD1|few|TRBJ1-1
CASSLGPDRGPHTEAFF
TGTGCCAGCAGCTTAGGCCCGGACAGGGGGCCGCACACTGAAGCTTTCTTT
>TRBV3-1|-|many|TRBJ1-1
CASSQEVLGGTEAFF
TGTGCCAGCAGCCAAGAAGTTCTTGGAGGGACTGAAGCTTTCTTT
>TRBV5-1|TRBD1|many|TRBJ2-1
CASSPNRGPYNEQFF
TGCGCCAGCAGCCCTAACAGGGGGCCCTACAATGAGCAGTTCTTC
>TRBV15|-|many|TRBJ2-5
CATSRDNRGQETQYF
TGTGCCACCAGCAGAGATAACAGAGGACAAGAGACCCAGTACTTC
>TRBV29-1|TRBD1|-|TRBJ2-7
CSVEKTGGSTAQYF
TGCAGCGTTGAAAAGACAGGGGGAAGTACGGCGCAGTACTTC
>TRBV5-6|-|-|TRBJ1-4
CASSLDGGARTNEKLFF
TGTGCCAGCAGCTTGGATGGCGGGGCGCGGACTAATGAAAAACTGTTTTTT
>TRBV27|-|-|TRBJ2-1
CASSSRGRHNEQFF
TGTGCCAGCAGTTCTCGGGGCCGCCACAATGAGCAGTTCTTC
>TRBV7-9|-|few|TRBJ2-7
CASSFEGEAAYEQYF
TGTGCCAGCAGCTTCGAGGGCGAGGCGGCTTACGAGCAGTACTTC
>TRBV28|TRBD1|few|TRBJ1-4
CAGRRDRREKLFF
TGTGCCGGACGCCGGGACAGACGGGAAAAACTGTTTTTT
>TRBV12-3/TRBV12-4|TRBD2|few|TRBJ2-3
CASSRPLAASTDTQYF
TGTGCCAGCAGTCGGCCCCTAGCGGCGAGCACAGATACGCAGTATTTT
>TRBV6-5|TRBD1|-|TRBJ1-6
CASSYDRANSPLHF
TGTGCCAGCAGTTACGACAGGGCGAATTCACCCCTCCACTTT
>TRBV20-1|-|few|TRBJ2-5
CSASSKYGGLIETQYF
TGCAGTGCTAGTTCAAAGTATGGGGGTCTGATAGAGACCCAGTACTTC
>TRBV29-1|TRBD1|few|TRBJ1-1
CSVRQGWTEAFF
TGCAGCGTGAGACAGGGTTGGACTGAAGCTTTCTTT
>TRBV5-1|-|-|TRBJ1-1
CASSLAVRKNTEAFF
TGCGCCAGCAGCTTGGCGGTCAGAAAGAACACTGAAGCTTTCTTT
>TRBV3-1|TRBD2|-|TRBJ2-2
CVRSQERLAGLWELFF
TGTGTCCGCAGCCAAGAGCGGTTAGCGGGCCTCTGGGAGCTGTTTTTT
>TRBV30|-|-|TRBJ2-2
CACPYREGDTGELFF
TGTGCCTGTCCCTACAGGGAAGGGGACACCGGGGAGCTGTTTTTT
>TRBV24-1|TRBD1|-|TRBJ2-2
CATSDRDRGYPGELFF
TGTGCCACCAGTGACCGGGACAGGGGATATCCCGGGGAGCTGTTTTTT
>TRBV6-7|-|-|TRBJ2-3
CASSYSWLTDTQYF
TGTGCCAGCAGTTACTCTTGGTTGACAGATACGCAGTATTTT
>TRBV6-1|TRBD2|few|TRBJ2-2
CASSPPAGGTGELFF
TGTGCCAGCAGTCCCCCAGCGGGAGGAACCGGGGAGCTGTTTTTT
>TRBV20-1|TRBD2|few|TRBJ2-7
CSLGTDPAGANEQYF
TGCAGTCTAGGGACCGATCCGGCGGGAGCCAACGAGCAGTACTTC
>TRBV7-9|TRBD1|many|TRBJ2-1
CASSPQSDRVNEQFF
TGTGCCAGCAGCCCACAATCGGACAGGGTAAATGAGCAGTTCTTC
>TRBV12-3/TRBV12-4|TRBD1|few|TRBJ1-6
CASSQTGTGLRSPLHF
TGTGCCAGCAGTCAGACCGGGACAGGGCTCCGTTCACCCCTCCACTTT
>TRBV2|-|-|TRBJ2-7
CASTQRDEQYF
TGTGCCAGCACCCAACGGGACGAGCAGTACTTC
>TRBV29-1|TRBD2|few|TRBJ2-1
CSALRLAGPSYNEQFF
TGCAGCGCGCTCAGACTAGCGGGACCGTCCTACAATGAGCAGTTCTTC
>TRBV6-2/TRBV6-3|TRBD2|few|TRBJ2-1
CASNGGSGPYNEQFF
TGTGCCAGCAATGGGGGTAGCGGGCCCTACAATGAGCAGTTCTTC
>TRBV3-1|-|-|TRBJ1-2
CASSHVKTAYYGYTF
TGTGCCAGCAGCCACGTCAAAACTGCGTACTATGGCTACACCTTC
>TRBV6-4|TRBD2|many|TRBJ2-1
CASSDSSGEYNEQFF
TGTGCCAGCAGTGACTCAAGCGGGGAATACAATGAGCAGTTCTTC
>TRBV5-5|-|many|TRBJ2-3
CASSFNTDTQYF
TGTGCCAGCAGCTTTAACACAGATACGCAGTATTTT
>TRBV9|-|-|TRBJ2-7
CASSVISDTGNYEQYF
TGTGCCAGCAGCGTAATCTCGGATACAGGAAACTACGAGCAGTACTTC
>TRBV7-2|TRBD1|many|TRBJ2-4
CASSLRTGGLKNIQYF
TGTGCCAGCAGCTTAAGGACAGGGGGACTCAAAAACATTCAGTACTTC
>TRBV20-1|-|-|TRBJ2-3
CSARDLGGSTDTQYF
TGCAGTGCTAGAGATTTGGGGGGTAGCACAGATACGCAGTATTTT
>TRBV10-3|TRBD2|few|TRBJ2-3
CASRDYTDTQYF
TGTGCCTCGCGGGACTACACAGATACGCAGTATTTT
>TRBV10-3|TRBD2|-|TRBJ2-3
CAISGGTNVDTQYF
TGTGCCATCAGTGGGGGGACTAATGTGGATACGCAGTATTTT
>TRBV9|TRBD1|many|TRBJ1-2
CASSVVEGTGVYGYTF
TGTGCCAGCAGCGTAGTGGAGGGGACAGGGGTGTATGGCTACACCTTC
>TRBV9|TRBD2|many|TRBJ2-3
CASSPTSGGPSTDTQYF
TGTGCCAGCAGCCCGACTAGCGGGGGGCCTAGCACAGATACGCAGTATTTT
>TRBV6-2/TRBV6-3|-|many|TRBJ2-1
CASSNDSPEQFF
TGTGCCAGCAGTAACGACAGCCCGGAGCAGTTCTTC
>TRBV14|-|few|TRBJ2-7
CASSPSGLTQYF
TGTGCCAGCAGCCCATCTGGCCTTACACAGTACTTC
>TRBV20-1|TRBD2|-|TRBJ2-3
CSPRRGTTGTDTQYF
TGCAGTCCACGTCGGGGGACTACCGGCACAGATACGCAGTATTTT
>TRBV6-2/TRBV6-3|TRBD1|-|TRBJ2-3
CASSGGQGRSDTQYF
TGTGCCAGCAGTGGGGGACAGGGGCGTTCAGATACGCAGTATTTT
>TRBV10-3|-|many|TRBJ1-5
CAISTGDNQPQHF
TGTGCCATCAGTACAGGCGACAATCAGCCCCAGCATTTT
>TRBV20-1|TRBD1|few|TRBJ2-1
CSARDGTGKFF
TGCAGTGCTAGAGATGGGACAGGAAAGTTCTTC
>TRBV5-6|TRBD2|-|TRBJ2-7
CASSLGGLVRTTYEQYF
TGTGCCAGCAGCCTGGGGGGACTAGTGAGGACGACCTACGAGCAGTACTTC
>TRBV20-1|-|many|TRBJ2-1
CSARGISRGQFF
TGCAGTGCTAGAGGAATTAGCCGCGGGCAGTTCTTC
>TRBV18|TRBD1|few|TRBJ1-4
CASSGTDNEKLFF
TGTGCCAGCTCCGGGACAGATAATGAAAAACTGTTTTTT
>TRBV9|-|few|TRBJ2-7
CASSGTLSSYEQYF
TGTGCCAGCAGCGGGACTTTAAGCTCCTACGAGCAGTACTTC
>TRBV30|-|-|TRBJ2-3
CAWSFGDTQYF
TGTGCCTGGAGTTTTGGAGATACGCAGTATTTT
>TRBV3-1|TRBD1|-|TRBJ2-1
CASSLIGQGANEQFF
TGTGCCAGCAGCCTTATTGGACAGGGGGCAAATGAGCAGTTCTTC
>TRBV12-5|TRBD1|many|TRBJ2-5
CASGSGGPGGRETQYF
TGTGCTAGTGGTTCCGGAGGGCCAGGGGGCAGAGAGACCCAGTACTTC